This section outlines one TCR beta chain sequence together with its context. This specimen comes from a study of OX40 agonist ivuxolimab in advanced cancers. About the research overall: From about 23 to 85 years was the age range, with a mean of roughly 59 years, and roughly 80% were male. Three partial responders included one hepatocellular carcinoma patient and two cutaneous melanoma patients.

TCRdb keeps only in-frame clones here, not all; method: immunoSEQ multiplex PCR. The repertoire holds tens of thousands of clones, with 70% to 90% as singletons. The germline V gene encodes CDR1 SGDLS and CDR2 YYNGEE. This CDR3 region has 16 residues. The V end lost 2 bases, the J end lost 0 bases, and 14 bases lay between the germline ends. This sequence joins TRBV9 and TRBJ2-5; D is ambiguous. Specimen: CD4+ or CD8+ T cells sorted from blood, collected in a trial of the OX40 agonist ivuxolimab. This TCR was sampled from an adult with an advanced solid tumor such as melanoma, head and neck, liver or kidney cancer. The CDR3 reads CASSVGYTQYQETQYF. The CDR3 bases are TGTGCCAGCAGCGTTGGCTATACTCAGTACCAAGAGACCCAGTACTTC.